This T cell receptor (beta chain) was obtained from a study of OX40 agonist ivuxolimab in advanced cancers. Study-level points and caveats: In the 0.1 to 3.0 mg/kg range, CD4+ and CD8+ blood T cells had expanded clonally by week 6. Expanded clones were, on average, more numerous among CD8+ T cells than CD4+.

If patients had autoimmune disease history or systemic immunosuppression, they were excluded. The length of the CDR3 is 11 residues. Trimming took off 6 bases at V and 3 bases at J, with 5 bases between the two ends. In germline, CDR1 is MDHEN, CDR2 SYDVKM. The data were produced by immunoSEQ multiplex PCR, yet TCRdb's version contains in-frame clones alone and is incomplete. In the table there are fewer than 6,000 clones, less than 75% of which are singletons. Concerning this clone: Antigen: not known.

The TCR comes from an adult with an advanced solid tumor such as melanoma, head and neck, liver or kidney cancer. The material was CD4+ or CD8+ T cells sorted from blood, obtained in a trial of the OX40 agonist ivuxolimab. V gene TRBV28 combines with J gene TRBJ1-1; D is unresolved. Here the CDR3 reads CASRLYTEAFF. CDR3 DNA sequence: TGTGCCAGCAGGCTATACACTGAAGCTTTCTTT.